Listed here are 11 T cell receptor beta chains from one sample, sequenced in a study of CD8 T cells in ankylosing spondylitis. Broader study findings: Blood from ankylosing spondylitis patients appeared to carry a characteristic roughly 8-variant TCR beta motif.

These receptors' targets are unknown. Each CDR3 protein is one row after TCRdb ran MiXCR on the 5' RACE reads. The data hold 500,000 to 550,000 distinct CDR3 sequences, with about an eighth observed a single time. The specimen was blood, either unsorted or a sorted T cell fraction (not recorded which). All receptors come from a male donor with ankylosing spondylitis.

The CDR3 nucleotides are TGCAGTGCTAGTAGGACAGGGGGGGAAGAGACCCAGTACTTC. Residues: CSASRTGGEETQYF. The chain uses TRBV20-1 and TRBJ2-5, with 10 bases that match TRBD1. Germline CDR1 is DFQATT and CDR2 is SNEGSKA (reference sequence). Trimming removed 3 bases from V and 3 bases from J; junction bases left unmatched: 4. The length of the CDR3 is 14 residues.

This clonotype has just a few counts. This chain connects TRBV12-3 or TRBV12-4 to TRBJ2-1; D remains unclear. The CDR3 has 12 residues. The V gene lost 7 bases and the J gene lost 6 bases, with 10 bases spanning the gap. CDR3 sequence (DNA): TGTGCCAGCACCCATGCGGTCAATGAGCAGTTCTTC. Encoded protein: CASTHAVNEQFF.

This clonotype has just a few counts. Written as DNA, the CDR3 is TGTGCCAGCAGCCGCGGGACAGGGGGCGGAATGAACACTGAAGCTTTCTTT. Encoded protein: CASSRGTGGGMNTEAFF. The V call is TRBV7-9, the J call TRBJ1-1; 12 positions match TRBD1. J lost 0 bases, V lost 5 bases, and 7 bases had no gene match. The CDR3 spans 17 residues. Germline CDR1 reads SEHNR; CDR2 reads FQNEAQ (reference sequence).

This clonotype was found many times. The chain links TRBV25-1 to TRBJ2-4, with D possibly TRBD1 on 6 matching bases. CDR3 length: 14 residues. CDR1 MGHDK and CDR2 SYGVNS come from the germline V gene. Trimming took off 4 bases at V and 3 bases at J, with 10 bases between the two ends. The CDR3 here is CASSGRGFKNIQYF. In nucleotides, the CDR3 is TGTGCCAGCAGTGGCAGGGGTTTCAAAAACATTCAGTACTTC.

This chain connects TRBV2 to TRBJ1-1, with D perhaps matching TRBD1 (5 bases). V was pared by 6 bases and J by 6 bases, with 14 bases between. The germline CDR1 and CDR2 sequences are SNHLY and FYNNEI. The CDR3 contains 13 residues. CDR3: CASRLRDRAEAFF. In nucleotides, the CDR3 is TGTGCCAGCAGGCTCAGGGATAGGGCTGAAGCTTTCTTT.

This clonotype was counted ten times or more. The V gene is TRBV5-1, the J gene TRBJ2-3; 9 nucleotides match TRBD1. Trimming removed 4 bases from V and 5 bases from J; junction bases left unmatched: 8. This CDR3 comprises 15 residues. Germline lookup yields CDR1 SGHRS and CDR2 YFSETQ. Here the CDR3 reads CASSQGQGRIDTQYF. The CDR3 nucleotides read TGCGCCAGCAGCCAGGGACAGGGAAGAATAGATACGCAGTATTTT. Together with reference TRBV5-1 and TRBJ2-3, the CDR3 gives the full variable domain: KAGVTQTPRYLIKTRGQQVTLSCSPISGHRSVSWYQQTPGQGLQFLFEYFSETQRNKGNFPGRFSGRQFSNSRSEMNVSTLELGDSALYLCASSQGQGRIDTQYFGPGTRLTVL.

The chain links TRBV2 to TRBJ1-6; D is unclear. Germline V gene data show CDR1 as SNHLY and CDR2 as FYNNEI. This CDR3 has 14 amino acids. The V end was cut by 2 bases, the J end by 7 bases, with 9 bases between. In DNA, the CDR3 is TGTGCCAGCAGTGAAAACCCGAGCAATTCACCCCTCCACTTT. Amino acids: CASSENPSNSPLHF. The complete variable domain, with remaining parts taken from reference TRBV2 and TRBJ1-6, reads EPEVTQTPSHQVTQMGQEVILRCVPISNHLYFYWYRQILGQKVEFLVSFYNNEISEKSEIFDDQFSVERPDGSNFTLKIRSTKLEDSAMYFCASSENPSNSPLHFGNGTRLTVT.

Only a few counts were recorded for this clonotype. The J gene is TRBJ2-2, the V gene TRBV24-1; maybe TRBD1 (5 bases). The germline V gene has CDR1 KGHDR and CDR2 SFDVKD. Deletions cut 2 bases from V and 8 bases from J, with 8 bases between. There are 13 residues in the CDR3. CDR3 in amino acids: CATSDSNRGELFF. The CDR3 coding sequence is TGTGCCACCAGTGATTCGAACAGGGGGGAGCTGTTTTTT.

This clonotype was detected many times. The chain carries TRBV20-1 and TRBJ1-1; possible D gene TRBD1, 5 bases. Trimming removed 3 bases at V and 4 bases at J, with 9 bases between. Looked up from germline, CDR1 is DFQATT and CDR2 is SNEGSKA (reference sequence). The CDR3 is made up of 12 amino acids. CDR3 nucleotide sequence: TGCAGTGCTAGTAGGGGTGCCACTGAAGCTTTCTTT. Translated: CSASRGATEAFF.

This clonotype was seen a handful of times. The chain recombines TRBV21-1 with TRBJ2-1; TRBD2 was called by the table and not checked on the DNA. TRBV21-1 is annotated as a pseudogene. The CDR3 consists of 16 residues. The CDR3 bases are TGTGCCAGCAGCAGCATCCCGGGACTAGACGACAATGAGCAGTTCTTC. Translation gives CASSSIPGLDDNEQFF.

The V call is TRBV6-2 or TRBV6-3, the J call TRBJ2-7; maybe TRBD2 (6 bases). Germline CDR1 reads MNHEY; CDR2 reads SVGEGT. The ends were cut back, 3 bases at V and 5 bases at J, with 11 bases in the middle. The CDR3 is 13 residues long. The DNA of the CDR3 is TGTGCCAGCAGTTATGGAGGGAATAACGAGCAGTACGTC. Its translation is CASSYGGNNEQYV.